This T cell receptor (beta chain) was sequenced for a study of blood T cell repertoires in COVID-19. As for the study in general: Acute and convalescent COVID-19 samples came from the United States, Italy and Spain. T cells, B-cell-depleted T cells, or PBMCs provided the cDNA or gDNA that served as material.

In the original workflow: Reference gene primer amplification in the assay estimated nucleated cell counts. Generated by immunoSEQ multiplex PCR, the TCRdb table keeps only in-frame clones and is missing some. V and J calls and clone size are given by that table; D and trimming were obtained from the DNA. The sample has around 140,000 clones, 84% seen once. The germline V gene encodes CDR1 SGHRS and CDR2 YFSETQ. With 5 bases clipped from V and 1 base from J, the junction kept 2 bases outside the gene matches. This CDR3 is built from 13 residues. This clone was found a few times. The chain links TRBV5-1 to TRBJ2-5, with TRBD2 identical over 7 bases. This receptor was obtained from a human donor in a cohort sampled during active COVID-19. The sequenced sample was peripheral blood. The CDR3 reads CASRASGQETQYF. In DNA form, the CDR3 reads TGCGCCAGCAGGGCTAGCGGCCAAGAGACCCAGTACTTC.